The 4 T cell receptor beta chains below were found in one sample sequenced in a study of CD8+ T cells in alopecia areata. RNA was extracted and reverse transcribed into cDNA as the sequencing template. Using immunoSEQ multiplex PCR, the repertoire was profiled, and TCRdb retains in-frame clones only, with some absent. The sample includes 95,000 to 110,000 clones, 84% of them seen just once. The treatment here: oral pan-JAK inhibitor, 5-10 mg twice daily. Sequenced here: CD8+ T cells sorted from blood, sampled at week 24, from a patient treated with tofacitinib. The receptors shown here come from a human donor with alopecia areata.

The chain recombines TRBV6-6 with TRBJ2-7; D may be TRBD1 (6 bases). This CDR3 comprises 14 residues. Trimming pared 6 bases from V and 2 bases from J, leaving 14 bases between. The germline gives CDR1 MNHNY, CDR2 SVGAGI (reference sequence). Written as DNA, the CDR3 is TGTGCCAGCAGCCACCCGGACAGTGCCTACGAGCAGTACTTC. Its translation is CASSHPDSAYEQYF.

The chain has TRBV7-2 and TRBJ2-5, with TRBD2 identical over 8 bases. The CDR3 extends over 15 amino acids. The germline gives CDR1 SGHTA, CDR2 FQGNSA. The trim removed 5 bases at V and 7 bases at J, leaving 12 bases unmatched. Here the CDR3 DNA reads TGTGCCAGCAGCGCGAGCGGGGGCCTAAGAGGGACCCAGTACTTC. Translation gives CASSASGGLRGTQYF.

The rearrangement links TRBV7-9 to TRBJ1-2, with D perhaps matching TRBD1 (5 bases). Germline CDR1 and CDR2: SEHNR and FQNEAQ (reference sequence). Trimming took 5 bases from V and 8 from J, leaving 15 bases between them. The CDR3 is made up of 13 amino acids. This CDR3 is CASSPREGLGYTF. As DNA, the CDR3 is TGTGCCAGCAGCCCGCGGGAGGGGCTCGGCTACACCTTC.

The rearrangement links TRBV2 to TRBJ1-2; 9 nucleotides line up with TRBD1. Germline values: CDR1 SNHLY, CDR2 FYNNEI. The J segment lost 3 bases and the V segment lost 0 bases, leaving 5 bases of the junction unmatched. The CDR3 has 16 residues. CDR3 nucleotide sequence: TGTGCCAGCAGTGAAGCGCGGGGACAGGGTCACTATGGCTACACCTTC. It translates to CASSEARGQGHYGYTF.